The 7 T cell receptor beta chains reported below all come from one sample, sequenced in a study of beta chain features in type 1 diabetes. Study-level results: The study found moderately but significantly shorter TCRB CDR3s in all four CD4+ subsets of Type 1 diabetes patients.

The investigators reverse transcribed all of the isolated RNA, so they sequenced expressed TCRB transcripts. The table came from immunoSEQ multiplex PCR; TCRdb's copy has only in-frame clones and leaves some out. Of about 340,000 clones listed, about 14% are singletons. Their antigens remain unidentified. Sequenced sample: naive CD4+ T cells from blood. All receptors derive from a woman aged 18-35 years with type 1 diabetes.

This clone occurred a few times. The chain is built from TRBV6-6 and TRBJ1-4; D ambiguous. Germline V gene lookup returns CDR1 MNHNY and CDR2 SVGAGI (reference sequence). V shed 0 bases and J shed 5 bases, with 10 bases lying between them. The CDR3 is 15 residues long. CDR3: CASSYSSGKNEKLFF. The CDR3 region has the DNA TGTGCCAGCAGTTACTCGTCCGGGAAGAATGAAAAACTGTTTTTT.

The CDR3 protein is CASNRGGRAGYEQYF. In nucleotides, the CDR3 is TGTGCCAGCAATCGAGGCGGGAGGGCCGGCTACGAGCAGTACTTC. The chain is built from TRBV2 and TRBJ2-7; TRBD2 matches 9 bases. CDR1 and CDR2 from the germline V gene are SNHLY and FYNNEI. This CDR3 contains 15 residues. Trimming took 7 bases from V and 3 from J; bases not matched to a gene: 10.

This clone was found a few times. CDR3 residues: CASSLIRGSGELFF. As DNA, the CDR3 is TGTGCCAGCAGCTTAATAAGGGGCTCCGGGGAGCTGTTTTTT. This chain links TRBV7-9 with TRBJ2-2; D may be TRBD1 (5 bases). Per the germline V gene, CDR1 is SEHNR and CDR2 is FQNEAQ (reference sequence). V was cut by 2 bases and J by 6 bases, with 10 bases left in between. This CDR3 region has 14 residues.

This clone was seen a few times. This sequence joins TRBV5-6 and TRBJ2-5; 7 nucleotides agree with TRBD2. Germline loops: CDR1 SGHDT, CDR2 YYEEEE. CDR3 length: 18 amino acids. The V gene end was trimmed by 4 bases and the J gene end by 1 base; junction bases not matched to a gene: 16. This CDR3 reads CASSRQGLAAGLQETQYF. CDR3 nucleotides: TGTGCCAGCAGCAGGCAAGGTCTAGCGGCAGGGCTCCAAGAGACCCAGTACTTC.

This clone has only a few counts. The chain recombines TRBV18 with TRBJ2-7; perhaps TRBD2 as D (6 bases). The ends were cut back, 1 base at V and 3 bases at J, with 10 bases in the middle. Germline V gene sequence: CDR1 KGHSH, CDR2 LQKENI. The CDR3 loop spans 14 amino acids. CDR3 coding DNA: TGTGCCAGCTCACCACGGGACTCCTACTACGAGCAGTACGTC. It yields the protein CASSPRDSYYEQYV.

The V gene is TRBV10-3, the J gene TRBJ2-1; 8 bases match TRBD1. The V gene's germline CDR1 is ENHRY and CDR2 SYGVKD. The CDR3 covers 14 residues. The ends lost 7 bases at V and 3 bases at J; junction bases unmatched: 5. DNA of the CDR3: TGTGCCATCACCCAGGGGGCCAACTACAATGAGCAGTTCTTC. Translated: CAITQGANYNEQFF.

This clone occurred a few times. V gene TRBV7-2 combines with J gene TRBJ2-2, with D perhaps TRBD1 (6 bases). Germline CDR1 is SGHTA and CDR2 is FQGNSA. The CDR3 extends over 16 amino acids. The germline V and J ends were trimmed by 3 bases and 1 base, with 12 bases remaining between them. The CDR3 loop is CASSFAQGWNTGELFF. CDR3 coding DNA: TGTGCCAGCAGCTTTGCACAGGGTTGGAACACCGGGGAGCTGTTTTTT.